This is a list of T cell receptor beta chains from one sample in a study of T cells in Graves' hyperthyroidism and ophthalmopathy. TCRdb reprocessed the multiplex PCR reads via MiXCR and lists one record per CDR3 protein. Here the sample spans 560,000 or so distinct CDR3 sequences, 20% being singletons. Sequences were obtained from blood. The source is a man in his forties with Graves' ophthalmopathy. Both conserved end residues are part of each CDR3. A D gene is named only where the DNA matches it firmly. The size field is filled for only some rows; it gives once, few, many or a size class.

j_call: TRBJ2-2
d_call: NA
clone_size: many
v_call: TRBV28
cdr3_nt: TGTGCCAGCAGTGTGGGGATTCGGAGGGGGGAGCTGTTTTTT
cdr3_aa: CASSVGIRRGELFF

j_call: TRBJ2-4
d_call: NA
clone_size: NA
v_call: TRBV5-4
cdr3_nt: TGTGCCAGCAGCTTGGAGTCCACCATTCAGTACTTC
cdr3_aa: CASSLESTIQYF

j_call: TRBJ2-2
d_call: TRBD2
clone_size: NA
v_call: TRBV5-1
cdr3_nt: TGCGCCAGCAGCCCACGGACTAGCGGGAGCCCCGGGGAGCTGTTTTTT
cdr3_aa: CASSPRTSGSPGELFF

j_call: TRBJ2-3
d_call: NA
clone_size: NA
v_call: TRBV18
cdr3_nt: TGTGCCAGCTCACCCCGAAGTACAAACACAGATACGCAGTATTTT
cdr3_aa: CASSPRSTNTDTQYF

j_call: TRBJ2-3
d_call: NA
clone_size: NA
v_call: TRBV11-2
cdr3_nt: TGTGCCAGCAGCTTGTCCCCCCGGGATACGCAGTATTTT
cdr3_aa: CASSLSPRDTQYF

j_call: TRBJ2-1
d_call: TRBD1
clone_size: many
v_call: TRBV5-1
cdr3_nt: TGCGCCAGCAGCGTCCTACAGGGGGCGCGGAATGAGCAGTTCTTC
cdr3_aa: CASSVLQGARNEQFF

j_call: TRBJ1-4
d_call: NA
clone_size: once
v_call: TRBV4-2
cdr3_nt: TGTGCCAGCAGCCAAGAGGGGACCCCCGCAACTAATGAAAAACTGTTTTTT
cdr3_aa: CASSQEGTPATNEKLFF

j_call: TRBJ2-3
d_call: TRBD2
clone_size: NA
v_call: TRBV6-1
cdr3_nt: TGTGCCACCTCCCCGGGACTAGCGTACACAGATACGCAGTATTTT
cdr3_aa: CATSPGLAYTDTQYF

j_call: TRBJ2-2
d_call: TRBD2
clone_size: many
v_call: TRBV7-2
cdr3_nt: TGTGCCAGCAGCGTGACTAGCGGTACCACCGGGGAGCTGTTTTTT
cdr3_aa: CASSVTSGTTGELFF

j_call: TRBJ2-1
d_call: TRBD1
clone_size: NA
v_call: TRBV3-1
cdr3_nt: TGTGCCAGCAGCTCCCGCACCTACGGACAGGTCAACAATGAGCAGTTCTTC
cdr3_aa: CASSSRTYGQVNNEQFF

j_call: TRBJ1-5
d_call: NA
clone_size: many
v_call: TRBV7-8
cdr3_nt: TGTGCCAGCAGCCTACAGCTTTATAGCAATCAGCCCCAGCATTTT
cdr3_aa: CASSLQLYSNQPQHF